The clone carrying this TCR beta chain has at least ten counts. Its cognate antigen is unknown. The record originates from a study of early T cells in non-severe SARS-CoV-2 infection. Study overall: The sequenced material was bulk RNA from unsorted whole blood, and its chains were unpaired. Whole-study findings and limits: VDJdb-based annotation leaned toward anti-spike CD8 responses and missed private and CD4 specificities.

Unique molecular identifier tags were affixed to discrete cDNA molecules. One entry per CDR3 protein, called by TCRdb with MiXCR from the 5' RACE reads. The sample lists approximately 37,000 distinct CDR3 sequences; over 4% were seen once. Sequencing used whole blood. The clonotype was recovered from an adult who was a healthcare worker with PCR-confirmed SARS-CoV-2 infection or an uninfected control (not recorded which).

This CDR3 reads CASSYGFGSLSGANVLTF. CDR3 bases: TGTGCCAGCAGTTACGGGTTTGGCAGTTTATCTGGGGCCAACGTCCTGACTTTC. The chain uses TRBV6-2 or TRBV6-3 and TRBJ2-6; D is undetermined. The CDR3 runs 18 residues. V lost 2 bases and J 1 base, leaving 15 bases between the germline ends. CDR1 and CDR2 from the germline V gene are MNHEY and SVGEGT.